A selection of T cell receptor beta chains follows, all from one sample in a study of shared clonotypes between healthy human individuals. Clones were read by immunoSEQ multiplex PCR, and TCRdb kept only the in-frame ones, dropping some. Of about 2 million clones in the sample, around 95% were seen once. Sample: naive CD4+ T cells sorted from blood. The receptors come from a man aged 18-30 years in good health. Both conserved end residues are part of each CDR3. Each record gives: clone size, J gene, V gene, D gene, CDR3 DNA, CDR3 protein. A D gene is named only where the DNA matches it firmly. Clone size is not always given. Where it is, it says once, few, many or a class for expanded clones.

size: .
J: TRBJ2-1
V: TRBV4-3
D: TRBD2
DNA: TGCGCCAGCAGCCACCGACTAGCGGGAGCCTACAATGAGCAGTTCTTC
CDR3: CASSHRLAGAYNEQFF

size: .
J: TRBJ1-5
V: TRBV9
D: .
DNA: TGTGCCAGCAGCGCCGAAGCCAGCAATCAGCCCCAGCATTTT
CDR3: CASSAEASNQPQHF

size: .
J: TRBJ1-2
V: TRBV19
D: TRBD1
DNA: TGTGCCAGTAGTATAGAGACACAGGGGGCTAATGGCTACACCTTC
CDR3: CASSIETQGANGYTF

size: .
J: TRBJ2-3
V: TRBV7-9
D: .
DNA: TGTGCCAGCAGTATTTGGGGGATTGGGGATACGCAGTATTTT
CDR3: CASSIWGIGDTQYF

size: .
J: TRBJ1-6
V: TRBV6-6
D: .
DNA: TGTGCCAGCAGGGGGACGGAATATAATTCACCCCTCCACTTT
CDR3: CASRGTEYNSPLHF

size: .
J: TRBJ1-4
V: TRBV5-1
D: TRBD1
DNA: TGCGCCAGCAGCCCCGGACAGGCCACTGAAAAACTGTTTTTT
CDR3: CASSPGQATEKLFF

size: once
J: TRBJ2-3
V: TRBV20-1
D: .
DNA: TGCAGCCCCGGGAGAGATACGCAGTATTTT
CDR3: CSPGRDTQYF

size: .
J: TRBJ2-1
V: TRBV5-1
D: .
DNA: TGCGCCAGCACCGTGGCGGGCAATGTCTATGAGCAGTTCTTC
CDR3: CASTVAGNVYEQFF

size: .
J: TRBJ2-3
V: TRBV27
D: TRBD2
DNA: TGTGCCAGCAGTTACACAGCGGGGGGGCCTAGTATGGATACGCAGTATTTT
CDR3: CASSYTAGGPSMDTQYF

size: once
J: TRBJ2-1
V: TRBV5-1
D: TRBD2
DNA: TGCGCCAGCAGCTTGAATAGACTAGCGGGAGCAAATGAGCAGTTCTTC
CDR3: CASSLNRLAGANEQFF

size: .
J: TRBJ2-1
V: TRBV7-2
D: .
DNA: TGTGCCAGCAGCCAAAGGGGTATAAGCTCCTACAATGAGCAGTTCTTC
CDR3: CASSQRGISSYNEQFF

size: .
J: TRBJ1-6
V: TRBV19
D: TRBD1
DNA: TGTGCCAGTACCACGGGGACAGGGGGTGTGTTGTCACCCCTCCACTTT
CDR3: CASTTGTGGVLSPLHF

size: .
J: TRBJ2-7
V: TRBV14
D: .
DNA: TGTGCCAGCAGCCAACCCCAACCCGAGGCATATTTCCGCGTAAGGCGCCACGAGCAGTACTTC
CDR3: CASSQPQPEAYFRVRRHEQYF

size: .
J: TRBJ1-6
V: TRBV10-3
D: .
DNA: TGTGCCATCAGGCCGGGCCCAGGATCGGAATCACCCCTCCACTTT
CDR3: CAIRPGPGSESPLHF

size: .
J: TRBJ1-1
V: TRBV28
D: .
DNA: TGTGCCAGCAGTTTACCAAGCTATTACACTGAAGCTTTCTTT
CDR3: CASSLPSYYTEAFF

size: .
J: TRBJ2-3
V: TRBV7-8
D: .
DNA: TGTGCCAGCAGCTTACGATTAGCCCCCACAGATACGCAGTATTTT
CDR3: CASSLRLAPTDTQYF

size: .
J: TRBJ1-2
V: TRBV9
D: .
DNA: TGTGCCAGCAGCGAGGACGGTCTATATGGCTACACCTTC
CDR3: CASSEDGLYGYTF

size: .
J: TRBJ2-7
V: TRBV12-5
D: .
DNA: TGTGCTAGTGGCCGGGACCCTTTGAGGTTCTTTTACGAGCAGTACTTC
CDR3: CASGRDPLRFFYEQYF

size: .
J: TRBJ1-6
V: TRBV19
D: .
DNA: TGTGCCAGTAGTATGGTCGCACCAAATAATTCACCCCTCCACTTT
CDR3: CASSMVAPNNSPLHF

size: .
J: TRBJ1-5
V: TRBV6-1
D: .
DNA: TGTGCCAGCAGTGAATACCCAGGAGATCAGCCCCAGCATTTT
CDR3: CASSEYPGDQPQHF

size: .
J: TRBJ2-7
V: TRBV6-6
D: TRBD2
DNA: TGTGCCAGCAGTTACCAAGCGGGAGGCGGCGAGCAGTACTTC
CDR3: CASSYQAGGGEQYF

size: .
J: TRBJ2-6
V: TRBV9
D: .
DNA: TGTGCCAGCAGCGTTTTTTCTCCTGGGGCCAACGTCCTGACTTTC
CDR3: CASSVFSPGANVLTF

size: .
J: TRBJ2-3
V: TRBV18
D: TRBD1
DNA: TGTGCCAGCTCCCAACCGGGACAGAGCACAGATACGCAGTATTTT
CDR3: CASSQPGQSTDTQYF

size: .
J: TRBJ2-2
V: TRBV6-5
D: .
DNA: TGTGCCAGCAGCCTTTTTTCCGGGGAGCTGTTTTTT
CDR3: CASSLFSGELFF

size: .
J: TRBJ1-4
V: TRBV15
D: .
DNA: TGTGCCACCAGCAGAGTCGGAGGGAAGCTGTTTTTT
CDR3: CATSRVGGKLFF

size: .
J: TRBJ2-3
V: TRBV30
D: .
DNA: TGTGCCTGGAGCAATGCAAAGACAGATACGCAGTATTTT
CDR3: CAWSNAKTDTQYF

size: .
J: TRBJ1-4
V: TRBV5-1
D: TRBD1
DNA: TGCGCCAGCAGCTTGAACAGACAGGGGGCCCGGAGTGAAAAACTGTTTTTT
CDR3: CASSLNRQGARSEKLFF

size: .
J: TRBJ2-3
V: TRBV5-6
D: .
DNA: TGTGCCAGCAGCCCTAATGCGGATACGCAGTATTTT
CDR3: CASSPNADTQYF